This T cell receptor beta chain was found in a study of CD8 T cells in ankylosing spondylitis. CDR1 SGDLS and CDR2 YYNGEE come from the germline V gene. CDR3 length equals 14 residues. The V end was cut by 3 bases, the J end by 0 bases, with 6 bases between. Study-level points and caveats: A TCR beta motif of several highly homologous variants appeared characteristic of ankylosing spondylitis blood. Reactive arthritis synovial fluid and blood were previously reported to contain some motif variants. Matched synovial fluid from ankylosing spondylitis patients was reported to be enriched for disease-linked clones. Disease-linked clones displayed a CD8+ phenotype and appeared relatively rarely in peripheral blood.

A remark on this clonotype: Its specificity is not known.

TCRdb re-called the 5' RACE reads through MiXCR, storing one row per CDR3 protein. The repertoire consists of around 340,000 distinct CDR3 sequences, with roughly 14% occurring once and the leading ten covering about 1%. This clonotype was sampled from a male donor with ankylosing spondylitis or in good health (not recorded which). Sequenced sample: blood, either unsorted or a sorted T cell fraction (not recorded which). The V and J genes are TRBV9 and TRBJ2-2; no definite D call. CDR3 amino acids: CASSANSNTGELFF. CDR3 bases: TGTGCCAGCAGCGCAAATTCGAACACCGGGGAGCTGTTTTTT.